There are many counts of the clone carrying this T cell receptor (beta chain). The antigen is undetermined. The CDR3 runs to 14 residues. Germline CDR1 reads SGHNT; CDR2 reads YYREEE (reference sequence). V was clipped by 4 bases and J by 2 bases; unmatched bases: 3. The record originates from a study of CD8+CD57+ T cells in acquired aplastic anemia. Study in general: Sorted CD4+ and CD8+ cells gave a mean 3.2 ug DNA, range 0.2 to 27.4 ug.

Profiles of TCR beta VDJ and CDR3 were generated from a genomic DNA template. TCRdb fed the reads into MiXCR, producing one record per CDR3 protein. The sample includes more than 150,000 distinct CDR3 sequences, 64% seen only once; the top ten take around 45%. General study points: Patients and controls were not found to differ significantly in CD8+ Simpson's diversity. Patients and controls shared around 30 CD8+ CDR3 sequences.

Sequencing used sorted CD4+, CD8+, or CD8+CD57+ T cells (not recorded which) from PBMCs. The receptor comes from a human donor with severe aplastic anemia or a healthy control (not recorded which). The chain carries TRBV5-4 and TRBJ1-1; the match to TRBD1 covers 9 bases. CDR3 in DNA: TGTGCCAGCAGCGGGACAGGGACCAACACTGAAGCTTTCTTT. This encodes CASSGTGTNTEAFF.